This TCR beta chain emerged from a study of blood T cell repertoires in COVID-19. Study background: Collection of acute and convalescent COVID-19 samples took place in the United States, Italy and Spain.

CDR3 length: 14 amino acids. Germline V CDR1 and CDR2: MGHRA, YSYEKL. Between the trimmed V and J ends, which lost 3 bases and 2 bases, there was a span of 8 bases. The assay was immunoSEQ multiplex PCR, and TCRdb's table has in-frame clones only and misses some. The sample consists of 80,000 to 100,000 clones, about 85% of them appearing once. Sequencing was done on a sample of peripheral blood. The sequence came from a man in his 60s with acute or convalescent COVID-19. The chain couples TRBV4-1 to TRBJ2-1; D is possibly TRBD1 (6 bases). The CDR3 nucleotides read TGCGCCAGCAGCCAGGACAGTACCTACAATGAGCAGTTCTTC. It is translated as CASSQDSTYNEQFF.